This note documents a single T cell receptor (beta chain) sequence. What it binds is unknown. CD45RO-negative, CCR7-positively selected cells formed the naive CD8 fraction, excluding terminally differentiated effector memory CD45RA+ cells. The CDR3 is made up of 17 amino acids. Germline V gives CDR1 SGHTS, CDR2 YDEGEE. Trimming pared 4 bases from V and 7 bases from J, leaving 23 bases between. Sorted-subset replicate PCR reactions contained approximately 190 ng DNA, corresponding to about 30,000 T cell genomes. The authors' processing: Junction-only sequences without quality scores were provided by ImmunoSEQ, so filtering was different. TCRdb's copy holds only in-frame clones and misses some; the assay was immunoSEQ multiplex PCR. V and J calls and clone size follow that table, whereas D and trimming were derived from the DNA. Here the sample spans hundreds of thousands of clones, around 96% being singletons.

The sample is drawn from a study of shared clonotypes between healthy human individuals. Study-level results: Among four donors, approximately 4.6% of naive CD4 clonotypes were found in common.

The V call is TRBV5-8, the J call TRBJ2-2, with unresolved D. This TCR was sampled from a woman between 25 and 40 years old in good health. The sample taken for sequencing was naive CD8+ T cells sorted from blood. As DNA, the CDR3 is TGTGCCAGCAGCCCTTCGACGCCCCATGTAGGGATCGGGGAGCTGTTTTTT. It codes for CASSPSTPHVGIGELFF.